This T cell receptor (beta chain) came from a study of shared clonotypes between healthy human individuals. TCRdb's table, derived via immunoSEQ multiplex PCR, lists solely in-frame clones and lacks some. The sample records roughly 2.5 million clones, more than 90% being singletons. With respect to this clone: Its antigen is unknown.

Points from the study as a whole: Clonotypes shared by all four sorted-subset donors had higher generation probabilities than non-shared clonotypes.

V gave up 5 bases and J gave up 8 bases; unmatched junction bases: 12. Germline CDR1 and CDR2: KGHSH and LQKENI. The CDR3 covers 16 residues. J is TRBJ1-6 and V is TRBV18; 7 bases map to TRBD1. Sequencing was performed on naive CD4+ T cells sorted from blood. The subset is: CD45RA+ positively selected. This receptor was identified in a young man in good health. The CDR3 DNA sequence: TGTGCCAGCTCAACCCAGGGGGGGGCCTGGGATTCACCCCTCCACTTT. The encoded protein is CASSTQGGAWDSPLHF.